The text below deals with one TCR beta chain. Allocation to cohorts depended on clinical history reported by the participants. Resolution of symptoms, clearance, or two negative PCRs was present in recovered Cohort 3 donors. Original processing methods: Reference gene primer amplification yielded estimated nucleated cell counts. Data came from immunoSEQ multiplex PCR; TCRdb stores just in-frame clones and leaves some out. D and trimming come from the DNA, and the V and J calls and clone size come from that table. The profile shows about 250,000 clones, 80% to 90% of them singletons. From germline, CDR1 is KGHDR and CDR2 SFDVKD. This CDR3 comprises 20 residues. V lost 5 bases and J lost 0, with 25 bases in between. The sample originates from a study of blood T cell repertoires in COVID-19. For the study at large: From T cells, B-cell-depleted T cells, or PBMCs came the material, which was cDNA or gDNA.

V is TRBV24-1 and J is TRBJ1-5; D remains unclear. The sample comprised PBMCs or T cells enriched from blood (not recorded which). This clonotype originated in a man between 35 and 55 years old who had recovered from COVID-19. The CDR3 region is CATSGNTGRSGTHSNQPQHF. The CDR3 DNA reads TGTGCCACCAGTGGTAACACGGGCAGGTCGGGAACCCATAGCAATCAGCCCCAGCATTTT.